This T cell receptor (beta chain) was documented in a study of tumor-infiltrating lymphocytes in oesophageal squamous cell carcinoma. Per the germline V gene, CDR1 is MNHEY and CDR2 is SMNVEV (reference sequence). The CDR3 has 13 residues. TCRdb called the PCR reads again in MiXCR, with one record for every CDR3 protein. The table lists around 14,000 distinct CDR3 sequences, over 45% of them singletons. This clonotype was obtained from a male donor with esophageal squamous cell carcinoma. The rearrangement joins TRBV27 to TRBJ2-3; D is unresolved. Gene TRBJ1-1 matches the end of the DNA better, so the J call may be wrong. Sequencing was carried out using esophageal tumor tissue. The CDR3, as DNA: TGTGCCAGCAGTTTAAGGCCATTGACTGAAGCTTTCTTT. This encodes CASSLRPLTEAFF.